The 31 T cell receptor beta chains presented below share a single source sample, sequenced in a study of blood T cells in healthy people across ages. The second PCR ran about 6 to 12 cycles with a sample-barcoded 5' primer and J-beta primers. A single record per CDR3 protein comes from TCRdb applying MiXCR to the 5' RACE reads. In the table there are some 1.4 million distinct CDR3 sequences, 42% of which are singletons. Material: blood. These receptors were obtained from a woman younger than 35 in good health.

In this sample, this clonotype turned up a few times. The chain's CDR3 is CASRHDRALLNTEAFF. DNA for the CDR3: TGTGCCAGCAGACACGACAGGGCCTTATTGAACACTGAAGCTTTCTTT. The V and J genes are TRBV12-3 or TRBV12-4 and TRBJ1-1, with 7 bases fitting TRBD1. V shed 6 bases, J shed 0 bases, and the junction held 10 bases outside the gene matches. CDR3 length: 16 residues.

The chain has TRBV4-2 and TRBJ2-1; TRBD2 might be the D (6 bases). CDR1 and CDR2 from the germline V gene are LGHNA and YNFKEQ. V was clipped by 1 base and J by 4 bases, with 11 bases between them. CDR3 length equals 15 residues. The DNA for the CDR3 is TGTGCCAGCAGCCAAGTCGACGGGGGATACAATGAGCAGTTCTTC. As protein: CASSQVDGGYNEQFF.

This rearrangement joins TRBV25-1 to TRBJ2-7; TRBD1 matches at 7 bases. This CDR3 region has 14 residues. In germline, CDR1 is MGHDK, CDR2 SYGVNS. Unmatched junction bases numbered 6, after V lost 3 bases and J lost 4 bases. The CDR3 protein is CASSEPTGLYEQYF. CDR3 bases: TGTGCCAGCAGTGAGCCGACAGGGCTTTACGAGCAGTACTTC.

The chain links TRBV7-2 to TRBJ2-7; D is possibly TRBD2 (6 bases). The CDR3 has 14 residues. CDR1 and CDR2 from the germline V gene are SGHTA and FQGNSA. V shed 3 bases and J shed 3 bases, with 12 bases lying between them. Here the CDR3 reads CASSFQLADYEQYF. The DNA for the CDR3 is TGTGCCAGCAGCTTTCAACTAGCAGACTACGAGCAGTACTTC.

The chain employs TRBV20-1 and TRBJ2-4; D gene uncertain. Looked up from germline, CDR1 is DFQATT and CDR2 is SNEGSKA (reference sequence). V lost 0 bases, J lost 15 bases, and 9 bases lay in between. The CDR3 extends over 10 amino acids. The CDR3: CSAREDVPYF. CDR3 nucleotide sequence: TGCAGTGCTAGAGAGGACGTCCCGTACTTC.

There are a few counts of this clonotype. V and J are TRBV20-1 and TRBJ2-1; the D gene could be TRBD1 or TRBD2 (6 bases each). There are 16 residues in the CDR3. In germline, CDR1 is DFQATT, CDR2 SNEGSKA (reference sequence). Between the trimmed V and J ends, which lost 5 bases and 0 bases, there was a span of 17 bases. DNA for the CDR3: TGCAGTGCTTCCGCGTCCCGGGGGCGCTCCTACAATGAGCAGTTCTTC. Translating it yields CSASASRGRSYNEQFF.

The chain has TRBV29-1 and TRBJ2-7; TRBD1 is a possible D gene (6 bases). The ends were cut back, 1 base at V and 2 bases at J, with 9 bases in the middle. The CDR3 is made up of 13 amino acids. In germline, CDR1 is SQVTM, CDR2 ANQGSEA. Here the CDR3 reads CSVEGGHTYEQYF. The CDR3 nucleotides read TGCAGCGTTGAAGGGGGACACACCTACGAGCAGTACTTC.

The chain recombines TRBV4-1 with TRBJ1-4; D unresolved. The CDR3 has 18 amino acids. Germline assignment: CDR1 MGHRA and CDR2 YSYEKL. V lost 0 bases, J lost 0 bases, and 14 bases lay in between. The CDR3 is CASSQERPQISTNEKLFF. CDR3 coding DNA: TGCGCCAGCAGCCAAGAGAGACCACAGATCTCAACTAATGAAAAACTGTTTTTT.

Note on this clonotype: As the CDR3 is not closed by the conserved phenylalanine or tryptophan, this likely results from a read error. The V and J genes are TRBV20-1 and TRBJ1-2; the match to TRBD1 covers 8 bases. V shed 5 bases and J 8 bases; nucleotides not matched to a gene: 16. Germline V gene data show CDR1 as DFQATT and CDR2 as SNEGSKA (reference sequence). CDR3 length: 15 amino acids. CDR3 loop: CSAGRTGRSMRGYTL. CDR3 bases: TGCAGTGCTGGAAGGACAGGGCGCTCTATGAGGGGCTACACCTTA.

The rearrangement joins TRBV11-2 to TRBJ2-1; tentatively, D is TRBD1 or TRBD2 (5 bases each). The V end lost 4 bases, the J end lost 3 bases, and 19 bases lay between the germline ends. CDR3 length: 17 residues. The germline CDR1 and CDR2 sequences are SGHAT and FQNNGV. The CDR3 DNA is TGTGCCAGCAGCTCCCGGATGGGGGAAGGGGACTACAATGAGCAGTTCTTC. Protein product: CASSSRMGEGDYNEQFF.

This clonotype was seen a handful of times. The chain is built from TRBV20-1 and TRBJ1-5; 8 bases are shared with TRBD1. Germline values: CDR1 DFQATT, CDR2 SNEGSKA (reference sequence). The CDR3 is 13 amino acids. Losses at the gene ends were 6 bases for V and 7 bases for J; bases not matched to a gene: 8. CDR3 protein: CSAQGGPRQPQHF. The CDR3 DNA follows: TGCAGTGCACAGGGGGGGCCTCGCCAGCCCCAGCATTTT.

The chain has TRBV3-1 and TRBJ1-2; 7 bases map to TRBD1. This CDR3 has 13 residues. J lost 6 bases, V lost 6 bases, and 7 bases had no gene match. Germline V gives CDR1 LGHDT, CDR2 YNNKEL (reference sequence). The CDR3 nucleotides read TGTGCCAGCAGGGAACAGGGGTCCCATGGCTACACCTTC. Translating it yields CASREQGSHGYTF.

The chain employs TRBV7-3 and TRBJ2-7, with D maybe TRBD2 (5 bases). Trimming took off 6 bases at V and 5 bases at J, with 23 bases between the two ends. The CDR3 consists of 16 residues. Germline CDR1 SGHTA, CDR2 FQGTGA. CDR3 region: CASRLGPSGYGDEQYF. As DNA, the CDR3 is TGTGCCAGCAGGTTAGGGCCCAGCGGTTATGGTGACGAGCAGTACTTC. The variable domain in full, completed from reference TRBV7-3 and TRBJ2-7, reads GAGVSQTPSNKVTEKGKYVELRCDPISGHTALYWYRQSLGQGPEFLIYFQGTGAADDSGLPNDRFFAVRPEGSVSTLKIQRTERGDSAVYLCASRLGPSGYGDEQYFGPGTRLTVT.

The genes are TRBV2 and TRBJ1-4, with D perhaps TRBD1 (6 bases). Trimming took off 4 bases at V and 4 bases at J, with 10 bases between the two ends. Germline V lookup: CDR1 SNHLY, CDR2 FYNNEI. This CDR3 has 14 amino acids. The CDR3 bases are TGTGCCAGCAGTGTTCGACAGGTTAATGAAAAACTGTTTTTT. Protein: CASSVRQVNEKLFF.

The chain couples TRBV20-1 to TRBJ1-2; D possibly corresponds to TRBD1 (5 bases). The length of the CDR3 is 13 residues. The V and J ends lost 3 bases and 3 bases respectively, with 11 bases between them. CDR1 and CDR2 from the germline V gene are DFQATT and SNEGSKA (reference sequence). In DNA, the CDR3 is TGCAGTGCTAGGGTGCAGGGCCACTATGGCTACACCTTC. Its translation: CSARVQGHYGYTF.

The chain links TRBV2 to TRBJ1-4; the D is unclear. CDR1 is SNHLY and CDR2 is FYNNEI in the germline V gene. V lost 4 bases and J lost 7, with 16 bases in between. The CDR3 is made up of 15 amino acids. This CDR3 is CASSASLGISEKLFF. CDR3 nucleotide sequence: TGTGCCAGCAGTGCGTCCCTGGGAATCAGTGAAAAACTGTTTTTT.

The chain links TRBV2 to TRBJ2-7; D tentatively reads TRBD1 or TRBD2 (5 bases each). V was shortened by 8 bases and J by 0 bases, with 14 bases between the two germline ends. Germline V CDR1 and CDR2: SNHLY, FYNNEI. There are 14 residues in the CDR3. The CDR3 reads CASGFPGRSYEQYF. DNA for the CDR3: TGTGCCAGCGGTTTTCCGGGACGCTCCTACGAGCAGTACTTC.

The table lists this clonotype with many counts. The J gene is TRBJ2-7, the V gene TRBV7-2; maybe TRBD2 (5 bases). The CDR3 loop spans 14 amino acids. V was shortened by 0 bases and J by 3 bases, with 9 bases between the two germline ends. Germline loops: CDR1 SGHTA, CDR2 FQGNSA. Here the CDR3 DNA reads TGTGCCAGCAGCTTAGCGCCCGACTACTACGAGCAGTACTTC. This translates into CASSLAPDYYEQYF.

A note on this clonotype: One end of the junction does not line up with germline, which may come from a read error. In DNA form, the CDR3 reads TGTGCCAGCAGCTTAAGGCAGGGGGGTAATGGCCACACCTTC. Residues: CASSLRQGGNGHTF. The genes are TRBV7-2 and TRBJ1-2; the match to TRBD1 covers 7 bases. The CDR3 runs to 14 residues. Germline-derived CDR1 and CDR2 are SGHTA and FQGNSA.

This clonotype was seen just once. V and J are TRBV4-2 and TRBJ1-2, with D perhaps matching TRBD1 (6 bases). Germline CDR1 and CDR2: LGHNA and YNFKEQ. Trimming took 0 bases from V and 3 from J, leaving 11 bases between them. The CDR3 sequence is 15 residues long. CDR3 DNA sequence: TGTGCCAGCAGCCAAGAGGGAGGGGGATACTATGGCTACACCTTC. The encoded protein is CASSQEGGGYYGYTF.

In its sample, this clonotype was seen a few times. This chain connects TRBV20-1 to TRBJ1-2; D possibly corresponds to TRBD1 (5 bases). The V gene's germline CDR1 is DFQATT and CDR2 SNEGSKA (reference sequence). This CDR3 spans 14 amino acids. V dropped 6 bases and J dropped 5 bases, with 19 bases sitting between them. The CDR3 bases are TGCAGTGCCATCCTCCAGAGGGGTGGGTATGGCTACACCTTC. Translated, it gives CSAILQRGGYGYTF.

The chain is built from TRBV21-1 and TRBJ1-2; no DNA check was done on the table's D call, TRBD1. TRBV21-1 is annotated as a pseudogene. The CDR3 totals 18 residues. CDR3 nucleotides: TGTGCCAGCAGCAAAGGGATTGCCAGGACGGGATCTAACTATGGCTACACCTTC. Its translation is CASSKGIARTGSNYGYTF.

This clonotype occurred a few times. The genes are TRBV7-6 and TRBJ2-6, with D possibly TRBD2 on 6 matching bases. The CDR3 loop spans 17 amino acids. The germline CDR1 and CDR2 sequences are SGHVS and FNYEAQ. V gave up 1 base and J gave up 1 base, with 11 bases separating them. In nucleotides, the CDR3 is TGTGCCAGCAGCTTAGTGATTCGGGGGTCTGGGGCCAACGTCCTGACTTTC. Encoded protein: CASSLVIRGSGANVLTF.

The rearrangement links TRBV7-9 to TRBJ2-1; 8 bases fit TRBD2. CDR1 SEHNR and CDR2 FQNEAQ come from the germline V gene (reference sequence). CDR3 length: 14 amino acids. After removal of 1 base from V and 9 bases from J, the junction contained 5 bases not matched to a gene. CDR3 loop: CASSLVGTRFEQFF. The CDR3 DNA reads as TGTGCCAGCAGCTTAGTGGGGACTAGATTTGAGCAGTTCTTC.

Only a few counts were recorded for this clonotype. This rearrangement joins TRBV11-2 to TRBJ1-4, with D hard to call. CDR3 length: 13 amino acids. Germline CDR1 and CDR2: SGHAT and FQNNGV. V was cut by 5 bases and J by 7 bases, with 11 bases left in between. The CDR3 sequence is CASSATDGEKLFF. The CDR3 nucleotides read TGTGCCAGCAGCGCAACGGACGGTGAAAAACTGTTTTTT.

The CDR3 reads CASSYKIGELFF. The CDR3 DNA sequence: TGTGCCAGCAGTTATAAAATCGGGGAGCTGTTTTTT. This chain uses TRBV3-1 with TRBJ2-2; no reliable D call. Trimming pared 6 bases from V and 7 bases from J, leaving 9 bases between. Germline CDR1 is LGHDT and CDR2 is YNNKEL (reference sequence). The CDR3 has 12 amino acids.

The chain carries TRBV25-1 and TRBJ2-5, with D tentatively TRBD1 (6 bases). The germline V gene encodes CDR1 MGHDK and CDR2 SYGVNS. The V end lost 8 bases, the J end lost 11 bases, and 15 bases lay between the germline ends. The CDR3 contains 11 residues. The CDR3 sequence is CASGGHSAQYF. The CDR3 DNA follows: TGTGCCAGCGGGGGACATTCCGCGCAGTACTTC.

This CDR3 reads CASSSLGLAIEETQYF. DNA for the CDR3: TGTGCCAGCAGCTCCCTAGGACTAGCGATTGAGGAGACCCAGTACTTC. V is TRBV7-9 and J is TRBJ2-5; 9 positions match TRBD2. V shed 4 bases and J 5 bases; nucleotides not matched to a gene: 11. Looked up from germline, CDR1 is SEHNR and CDR2 is FQNEAQ (reference sequence). The CDR3 length is 16 residues.

The V call is TRBV20-1, the J call TRBJ2-7; no firm D call. V was trimmed by 3 bases and J by 2 bases, leaving 8 bases between them. Germline-derived CDR1 and CDR2 are DFQATT and SNEGSKA (reference sequence). The CDR3 totals 12 residues. The CDR3: CSASLQTYEQYF. For the CDR3, the DNA is TGCAGTGCTAGTCTGCAGACCTACGAGCAGTACTTC.

A remark on this clonotype: Its ends do not fully match the called genes, so a read error is possible. The chain uses TRBV6-1 and TRBJ1-2; D is possibly TRBD1 (5 bases). The CDR3 loop spans 15 amino acids. Germline loops: CDR1 MNHNS, CDR2 SASEGT. The CDR3: CVSSEGWAGTDGYTF. The CDR3 DNA sequence: TGTGTCAGCAGTGAAGGTTGGGCAGGGACCGATGGCTACACCTTC.

This clonotype turned up a few times. The V and J genes are TRBV6-5 and TRBJ1-2, with D unclear. V was clipped by 4 bases and J by 5 bases, with 14 bases between them. The CDR3 loop spans 14 amino acids. Per the germline V gene, CDR1 is MNHEY and CDR2 is SVGAGI. CDR3 sequence reads: CASSLEGIGYGYTF. The CDR3 DNA sequence: TGTGCCAGCAGTTTAGAGGGAATAGGGTATGGCTACACCTTC.